This T cell receptor beta chain derives from a study of T cell changes during pregnancy in multiple sclerosis. Only one count was recorded for this clone. Sequenced by immunoSEQ multiplex PCR; TCRdb stores in-frame clones only, minus some. This sample has around 100,000 clones, with approximately 93% found just once. V was pared by 3 bases and J by 3 bases, with 3 bases of the junction left unmatched. Germline CDR1 reads SGDLS; CDR2 reads YYNGEE. This CDR3 is built from 14 residues. The input for sequencing was peripheral blood, taken after pregnancy. This receptor was identified in a female donor with multiple sclerosis, enrolled in a pregnancy study. The chain joins TRBV9 to TRBJ2-5; 9 nucleotides line up with TRBD2. The CDR3 is CASSAASGEETQYF. For the CDR3, the DNA is TGTGCCAGCAGCGCAGCTAGCGGGGAAGAGACCCAGTACTTC.